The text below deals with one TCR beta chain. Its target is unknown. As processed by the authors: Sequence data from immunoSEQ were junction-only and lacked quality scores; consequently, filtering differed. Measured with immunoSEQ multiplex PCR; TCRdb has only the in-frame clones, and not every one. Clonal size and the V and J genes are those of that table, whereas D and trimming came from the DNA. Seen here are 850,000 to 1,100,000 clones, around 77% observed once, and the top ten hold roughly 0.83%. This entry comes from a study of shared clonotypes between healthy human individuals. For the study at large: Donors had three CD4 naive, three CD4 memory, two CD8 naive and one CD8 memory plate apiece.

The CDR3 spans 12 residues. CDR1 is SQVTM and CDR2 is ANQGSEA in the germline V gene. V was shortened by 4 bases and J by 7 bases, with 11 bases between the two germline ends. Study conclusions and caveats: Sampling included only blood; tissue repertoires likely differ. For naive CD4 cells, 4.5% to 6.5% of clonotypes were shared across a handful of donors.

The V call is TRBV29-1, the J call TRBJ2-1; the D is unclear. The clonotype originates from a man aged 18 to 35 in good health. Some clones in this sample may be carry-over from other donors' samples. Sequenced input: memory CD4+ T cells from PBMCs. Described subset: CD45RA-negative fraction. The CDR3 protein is CSVVPRSNEQFF. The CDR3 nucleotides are TGCAGCGTTGTTCCCCGGTCGAATGAGCAGTTCTTC.